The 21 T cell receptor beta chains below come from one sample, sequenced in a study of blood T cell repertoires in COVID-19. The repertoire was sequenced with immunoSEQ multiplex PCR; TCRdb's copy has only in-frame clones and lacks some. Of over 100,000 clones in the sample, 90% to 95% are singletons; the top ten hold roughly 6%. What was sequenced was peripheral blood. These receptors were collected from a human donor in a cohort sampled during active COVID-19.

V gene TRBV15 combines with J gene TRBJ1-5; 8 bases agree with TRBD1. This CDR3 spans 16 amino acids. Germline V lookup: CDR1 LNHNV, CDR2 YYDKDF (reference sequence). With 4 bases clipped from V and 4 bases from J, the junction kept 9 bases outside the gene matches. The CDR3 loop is CATSTGQGAWNQPQHF. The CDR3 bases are TGTGCCACCAGCACCGGGCAGGGGGCGTGGAATCAGCCCCAGCATTTT.

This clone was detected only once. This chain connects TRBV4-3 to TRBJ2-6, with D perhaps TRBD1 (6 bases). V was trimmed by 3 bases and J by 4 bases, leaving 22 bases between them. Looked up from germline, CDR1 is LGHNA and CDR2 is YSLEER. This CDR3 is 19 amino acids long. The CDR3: CASSQAGTTLFGGANVLTF. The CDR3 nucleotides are TGCGCCAGCAGCCAGGCCGGGACAACTCTCTTTGGCGGGGCCAACGTCCTGACTTTC.

In DNA form, the CDR3 reads TGTGCCACCAGCAGGCTTAAGACAGGGACTAACTATGGCTACACCTTC. This translates into CATSRLKTGTNYGYTF. The J gene is TRBJ1-2, the V gene TRBV15, with 7 bases matching TRBD1. The ends lost 3 bases at V and 0 bases at J; junction bases unmatched: 7. CDR1 LNHNV and CDR2 YYDKDF come from the germline V gene (reference sequence). The CDR3 totals 16 residues.

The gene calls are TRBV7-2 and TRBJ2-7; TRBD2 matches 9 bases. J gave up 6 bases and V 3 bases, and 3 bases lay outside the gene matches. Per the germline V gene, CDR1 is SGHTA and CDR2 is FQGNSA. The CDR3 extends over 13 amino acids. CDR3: CASSLGLASEQYF. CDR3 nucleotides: TGTGCCAGCAGCTTGGGACTAGCAAGCGAGCAGTACTTC.

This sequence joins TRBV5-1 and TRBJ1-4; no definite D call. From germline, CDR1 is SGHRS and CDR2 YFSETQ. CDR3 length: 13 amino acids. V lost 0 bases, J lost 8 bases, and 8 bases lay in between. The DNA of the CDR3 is TGCGCCAGCAGCTTGGAAGGAGGCGAAAAACTGTTTTTT. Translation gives CASSLEGGEKLFF.

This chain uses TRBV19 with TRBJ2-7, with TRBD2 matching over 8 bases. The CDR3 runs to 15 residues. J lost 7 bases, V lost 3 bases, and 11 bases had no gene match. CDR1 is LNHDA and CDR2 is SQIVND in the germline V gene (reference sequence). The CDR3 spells CASSIGRGNRVEQYF. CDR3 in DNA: TGTGCCAGTAGTATCGGGAGGGGGAATAGGGTAGAGCAGTACTTC. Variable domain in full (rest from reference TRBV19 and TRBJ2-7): DGGITQSPKYLFRKEGQNVTLSCEQNLNHDAMYWYRQDPGQGLRLIYYSQIVNDFQKGDIAEGYSVSREKKESFPLTVTSAQKNPTAFYLCASSIGRGNRVEQYFGPGTRLTVT.

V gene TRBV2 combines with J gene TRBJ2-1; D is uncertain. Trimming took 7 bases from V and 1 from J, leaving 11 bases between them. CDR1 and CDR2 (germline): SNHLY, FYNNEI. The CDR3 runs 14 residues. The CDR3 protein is CASKRDFSYNEQFF. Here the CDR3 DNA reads TGTGCCAGCAAGAGAGACTTTTCCTACAATGAGCAGTTCTTC.

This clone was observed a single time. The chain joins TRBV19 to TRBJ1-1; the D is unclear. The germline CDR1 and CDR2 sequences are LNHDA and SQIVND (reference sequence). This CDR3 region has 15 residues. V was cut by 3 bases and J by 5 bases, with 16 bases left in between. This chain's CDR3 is CASSISRNFGTEAFF. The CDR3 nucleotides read TGTGCCAGTAGTATTTCTCGAAATTTCGGGACTGAAGCTTTCTTT.

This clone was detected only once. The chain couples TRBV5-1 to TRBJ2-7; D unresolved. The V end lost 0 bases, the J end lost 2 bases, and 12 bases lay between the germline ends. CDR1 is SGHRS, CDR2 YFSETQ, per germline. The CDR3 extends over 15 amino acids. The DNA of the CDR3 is TGCGCCAGCAGCTTGGATGCACTTACCGCCTACGAGCAGTACTTC. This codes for CASSLDALTAYEQYF.

The CDR3 reads CASSPRGNTQYF. In nucleotides, the CDR3 is TGTGCCAGCAGCCCCAGGGGTAATACGCAGTATTTT. This chain uses TRBV9 with TRBJ2-3; perhaps TRBD1 as D (6 bases). Trimming took 4 bases from V and 7 from J, leaving 10 bases between them. Germline CDR1 is SGDLS and CDR2 is YYNGEE. The CDR3 has 12 residues.

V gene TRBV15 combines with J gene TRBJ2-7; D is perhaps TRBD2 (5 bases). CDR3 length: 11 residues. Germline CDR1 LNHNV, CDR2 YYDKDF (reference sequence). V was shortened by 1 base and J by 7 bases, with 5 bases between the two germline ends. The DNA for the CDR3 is TGTGCCACCAGCAGAGGACTAGAGCAGTACTTC. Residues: CATSRGLEQYF.

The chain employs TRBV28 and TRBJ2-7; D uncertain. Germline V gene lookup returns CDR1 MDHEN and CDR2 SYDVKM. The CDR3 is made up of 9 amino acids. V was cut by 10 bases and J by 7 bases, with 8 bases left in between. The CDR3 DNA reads TGTGCCACCTCTCTAGAGCAGTACTTC. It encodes CATSLEQYF.

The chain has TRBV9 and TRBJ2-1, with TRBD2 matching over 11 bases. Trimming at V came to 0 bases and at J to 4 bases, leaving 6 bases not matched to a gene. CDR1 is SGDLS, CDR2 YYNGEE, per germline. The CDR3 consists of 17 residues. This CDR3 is CASSVVAGGEVYNEQFF. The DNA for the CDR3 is TGTGCCAGCAGCGTAGTAGCGGGAGGGGAGGTGTACAATGAGCAGTTCTTC.

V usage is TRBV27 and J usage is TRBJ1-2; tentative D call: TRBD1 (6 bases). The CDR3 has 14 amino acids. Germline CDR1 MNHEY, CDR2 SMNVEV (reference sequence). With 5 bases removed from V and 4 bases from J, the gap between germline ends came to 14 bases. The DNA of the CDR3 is TGTGCCAGCAGTCTTCTAACAGGGTTCTATGGCTACACCTTC. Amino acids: CASSLLTGFYGYTF.

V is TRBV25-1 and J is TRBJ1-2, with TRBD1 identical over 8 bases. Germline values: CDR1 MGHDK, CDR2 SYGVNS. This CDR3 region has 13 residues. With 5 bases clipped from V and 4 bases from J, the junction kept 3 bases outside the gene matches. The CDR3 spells CASSRDRPYGYTF. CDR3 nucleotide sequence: TGTGCCAGCAGTAGGGACAGGCCCTATGGCTACACCTTC.

The CDR3 sequence: CASSPSNLEKLFF. The CDR3 DNA reads TGTGCCAGCAGTCCCTCTAATCTTGAAAAACTGTTTTTT. The chain recombines TRBV12-3 or TRBV12-4 with TRBJ1-4; D remains unclear. The CDR3 extends over 13 amino acids. Trimming left V 5 bases short and J 7 bases short, with 11 bases between.

The CDR3 DNA reads as TGTGCCAGCAGCGTAGGAGGGGGCTTCGCCTACGAGCAGTACTTC. It translates to CASSVGGGFAYEQYF. V is TRBV9 and J is TRBJ2-7; TRBD1 agrees at 7 bases. CDR3 length equals 15 residues. With V trimmed by 0 bases and J by 2 bases, 5 bases remained unmatched. CDR1 SGDLS and CDR2 YYNGEE come from the germline V gene.

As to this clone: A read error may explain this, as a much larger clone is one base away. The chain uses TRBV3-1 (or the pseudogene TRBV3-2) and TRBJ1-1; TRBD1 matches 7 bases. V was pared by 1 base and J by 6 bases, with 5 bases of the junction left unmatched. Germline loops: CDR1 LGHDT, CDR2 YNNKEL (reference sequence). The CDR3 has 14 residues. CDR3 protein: CASSQGRGQAEAFF. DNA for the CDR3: TGTGCCAGCAGCCAAGGGAGGGGGCAGGCTGAAGCTTTCTTT.

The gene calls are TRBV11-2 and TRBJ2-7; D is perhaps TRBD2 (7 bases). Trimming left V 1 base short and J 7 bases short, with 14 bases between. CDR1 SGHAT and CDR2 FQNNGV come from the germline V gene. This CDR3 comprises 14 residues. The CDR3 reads CASSLGTGGREQYF. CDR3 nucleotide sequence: TGTGCCAGCAGCTTAGGGACGGGGGGCCGGGAGCAGTACTTC.

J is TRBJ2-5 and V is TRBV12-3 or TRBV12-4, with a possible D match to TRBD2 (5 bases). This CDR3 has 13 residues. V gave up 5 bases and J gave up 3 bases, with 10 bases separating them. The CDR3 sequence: CASSSRAEETQYF. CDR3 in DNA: TGTGCCAGCAGTAGTAGAGCGGAAGAGACCCAGTACTTC.

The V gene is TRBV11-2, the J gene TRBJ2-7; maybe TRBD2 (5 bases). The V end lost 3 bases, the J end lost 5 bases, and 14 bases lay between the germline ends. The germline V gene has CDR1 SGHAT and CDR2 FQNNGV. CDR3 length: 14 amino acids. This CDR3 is CASSFSGFPHEQYF. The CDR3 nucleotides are TGTGCCAGCAGCTTCTCGGGGTTTCCGCACGAGCAGTACTTC.